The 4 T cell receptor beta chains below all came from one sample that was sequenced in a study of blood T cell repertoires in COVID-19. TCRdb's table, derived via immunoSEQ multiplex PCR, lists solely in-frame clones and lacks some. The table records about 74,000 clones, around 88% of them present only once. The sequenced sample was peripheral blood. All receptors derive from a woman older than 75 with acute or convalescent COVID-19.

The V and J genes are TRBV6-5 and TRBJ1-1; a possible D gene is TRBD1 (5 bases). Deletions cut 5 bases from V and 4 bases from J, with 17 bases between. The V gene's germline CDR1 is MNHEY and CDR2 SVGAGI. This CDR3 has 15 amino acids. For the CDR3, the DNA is TGTGCCAGCAGTATCCTCCCAACCGGGGGCACTGAAGCTTTCTTT. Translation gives CASSILPTGGTEAFF.

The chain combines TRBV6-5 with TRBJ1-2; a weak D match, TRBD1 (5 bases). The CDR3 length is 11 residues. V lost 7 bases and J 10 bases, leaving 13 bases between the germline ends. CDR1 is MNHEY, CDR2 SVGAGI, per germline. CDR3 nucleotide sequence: TGTGCCAGCACCGACAGAATTCTCTACACCTTC. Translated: CASTDRILYTF.

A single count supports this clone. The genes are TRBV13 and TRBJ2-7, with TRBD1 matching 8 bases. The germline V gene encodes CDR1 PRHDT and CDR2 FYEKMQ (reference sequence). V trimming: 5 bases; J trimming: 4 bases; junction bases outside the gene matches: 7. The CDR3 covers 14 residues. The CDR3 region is CASSTRTGSYEQYF. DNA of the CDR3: TGTGCCAGCAGCACCCGGACAGGGTCATACGAGCAGTACTTC.

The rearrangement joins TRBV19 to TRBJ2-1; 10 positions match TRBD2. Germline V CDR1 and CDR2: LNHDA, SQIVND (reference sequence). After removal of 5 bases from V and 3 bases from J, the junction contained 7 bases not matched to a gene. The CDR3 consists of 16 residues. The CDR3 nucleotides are TGTGCCAGTAGTTTGTTAGCGGGAGGCCTCTACAATGAGCAGTTCTTC. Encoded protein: CASSLLAGGLYNEQFF. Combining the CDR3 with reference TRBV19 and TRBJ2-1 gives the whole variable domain DGGITQSPKYLFRKEGQNVTLSCEQNLNHDAMYWYRQDPGQGLRLIYYSQIVNDFQKGDIAEGYSVSREKKESFPLTVTSAQKNPTAFYLCASSLLAGGLYNEQFFGPGTRLTVL.